This TCR beta chain was captured by sequencing in a study of vaccination and CD4 T cells after COVID-19. Study-level background: Post-diagnosis, post-COVID samples were collected after a median approximately three months, ranging 35 to 161.

The germline CDR1 and CDR2 sequences are GTSNPN and SVGIG (reference sequence). Trimming took 8 bases from V and 4 from J; bases not matched to a gene: 15. This CDR3 has 16 residues. Each CDR3 protein gets one entry after TCRdb re-called the PCR reads with MiXCR. Among some 15,000 distinct CDR3 sequences listed, approximately 66% were seen once. This TCR was sampled from a human donor who had recovered from COVID-19. The chain recombines TRBV30 with TRBJ1-3; 9 positions match TRBD1. Here the sequenced sample was CD4+ T cells from blood, taken after SARS-CoV-2 vaccination. This CDR3 is CAGDGDRVVHGNTIYF. The CDR3 region has the DNA TGTGCCGGGGACGGGGACAGGGTCGTGCACGGAAACACCATATATTTT.